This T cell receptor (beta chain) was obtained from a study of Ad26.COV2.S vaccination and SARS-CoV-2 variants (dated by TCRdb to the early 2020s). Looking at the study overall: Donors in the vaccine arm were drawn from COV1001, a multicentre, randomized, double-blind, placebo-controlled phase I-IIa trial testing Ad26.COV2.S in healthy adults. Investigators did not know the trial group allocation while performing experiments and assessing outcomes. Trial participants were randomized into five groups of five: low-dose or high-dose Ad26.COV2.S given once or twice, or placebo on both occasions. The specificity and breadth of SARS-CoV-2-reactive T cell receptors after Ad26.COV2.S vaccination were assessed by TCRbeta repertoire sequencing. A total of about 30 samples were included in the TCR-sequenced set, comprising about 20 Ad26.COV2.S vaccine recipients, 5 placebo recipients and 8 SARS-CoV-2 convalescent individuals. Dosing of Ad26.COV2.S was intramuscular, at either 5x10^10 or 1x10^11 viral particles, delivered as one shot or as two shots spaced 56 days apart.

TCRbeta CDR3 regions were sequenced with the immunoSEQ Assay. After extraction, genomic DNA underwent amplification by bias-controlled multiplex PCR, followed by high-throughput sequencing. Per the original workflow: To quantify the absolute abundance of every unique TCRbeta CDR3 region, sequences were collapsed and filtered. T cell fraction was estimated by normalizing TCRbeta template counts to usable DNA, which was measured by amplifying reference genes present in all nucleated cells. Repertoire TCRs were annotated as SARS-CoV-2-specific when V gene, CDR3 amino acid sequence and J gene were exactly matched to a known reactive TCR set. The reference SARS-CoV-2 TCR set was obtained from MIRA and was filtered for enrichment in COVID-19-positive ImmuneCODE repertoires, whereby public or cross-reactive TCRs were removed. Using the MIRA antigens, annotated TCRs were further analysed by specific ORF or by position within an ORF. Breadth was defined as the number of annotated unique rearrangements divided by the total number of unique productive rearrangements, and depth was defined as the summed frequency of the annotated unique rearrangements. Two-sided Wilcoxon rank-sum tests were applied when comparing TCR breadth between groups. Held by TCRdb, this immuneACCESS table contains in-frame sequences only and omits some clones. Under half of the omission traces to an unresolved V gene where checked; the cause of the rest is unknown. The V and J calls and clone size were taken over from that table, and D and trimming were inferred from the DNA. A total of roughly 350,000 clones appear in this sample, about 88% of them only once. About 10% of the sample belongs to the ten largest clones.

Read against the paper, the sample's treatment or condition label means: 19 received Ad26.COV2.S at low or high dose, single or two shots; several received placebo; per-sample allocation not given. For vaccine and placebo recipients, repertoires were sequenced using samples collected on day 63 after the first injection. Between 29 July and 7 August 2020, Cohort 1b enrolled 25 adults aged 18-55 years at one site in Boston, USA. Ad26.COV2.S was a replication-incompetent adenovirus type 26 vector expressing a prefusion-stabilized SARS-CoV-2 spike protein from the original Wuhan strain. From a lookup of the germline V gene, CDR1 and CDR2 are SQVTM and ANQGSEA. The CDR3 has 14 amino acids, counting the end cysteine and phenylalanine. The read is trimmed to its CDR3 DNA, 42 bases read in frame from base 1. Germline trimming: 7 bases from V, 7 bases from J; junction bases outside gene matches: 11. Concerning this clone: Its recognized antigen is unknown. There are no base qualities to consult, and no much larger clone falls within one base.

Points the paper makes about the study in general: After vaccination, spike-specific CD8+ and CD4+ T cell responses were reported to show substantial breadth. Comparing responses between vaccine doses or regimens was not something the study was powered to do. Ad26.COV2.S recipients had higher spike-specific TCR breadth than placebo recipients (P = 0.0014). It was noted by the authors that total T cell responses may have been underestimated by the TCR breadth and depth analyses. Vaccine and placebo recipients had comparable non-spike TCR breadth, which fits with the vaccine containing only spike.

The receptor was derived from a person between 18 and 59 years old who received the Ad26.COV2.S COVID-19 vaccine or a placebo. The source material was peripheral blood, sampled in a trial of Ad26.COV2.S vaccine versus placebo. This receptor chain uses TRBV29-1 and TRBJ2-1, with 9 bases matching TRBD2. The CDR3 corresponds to CSALDSGGYNEQFF. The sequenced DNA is TGCAGCGCTTTAGATAGCGGGGGTTATAATGAGCAGTTCTTC.